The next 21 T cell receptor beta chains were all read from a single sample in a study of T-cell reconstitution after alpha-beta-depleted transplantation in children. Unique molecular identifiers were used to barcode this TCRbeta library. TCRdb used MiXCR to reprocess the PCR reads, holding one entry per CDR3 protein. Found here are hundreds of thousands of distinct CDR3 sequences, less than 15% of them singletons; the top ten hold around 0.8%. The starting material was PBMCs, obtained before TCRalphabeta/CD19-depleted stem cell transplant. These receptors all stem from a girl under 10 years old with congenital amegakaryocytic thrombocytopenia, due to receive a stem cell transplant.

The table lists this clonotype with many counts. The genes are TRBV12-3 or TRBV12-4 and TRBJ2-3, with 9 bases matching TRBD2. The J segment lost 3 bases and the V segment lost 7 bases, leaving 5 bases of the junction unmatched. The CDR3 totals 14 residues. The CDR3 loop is CASNLAGVTDTQYF. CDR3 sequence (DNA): TGTGCCAGCAACTTAGCGGGAGTGACAGATACGCAGTATTTT.

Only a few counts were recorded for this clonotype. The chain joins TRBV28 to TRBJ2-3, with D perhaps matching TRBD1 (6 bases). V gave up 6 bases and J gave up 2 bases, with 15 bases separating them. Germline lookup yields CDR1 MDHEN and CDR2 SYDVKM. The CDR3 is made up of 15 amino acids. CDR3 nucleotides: TGTGCCAGCAGCCCAATAGCAGGGGTCACAGATACGCAGTATTTT. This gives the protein CASSPIAGVTDTQYF.

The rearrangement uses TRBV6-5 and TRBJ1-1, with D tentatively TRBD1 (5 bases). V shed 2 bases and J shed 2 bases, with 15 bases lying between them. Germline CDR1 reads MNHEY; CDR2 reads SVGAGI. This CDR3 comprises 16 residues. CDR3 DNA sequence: TGTGCCAGCAGTTACGCCGGGGCAAGGCGCAACACTGAAGCTTTCTTT. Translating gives CASSYAGARRNTEAFF.

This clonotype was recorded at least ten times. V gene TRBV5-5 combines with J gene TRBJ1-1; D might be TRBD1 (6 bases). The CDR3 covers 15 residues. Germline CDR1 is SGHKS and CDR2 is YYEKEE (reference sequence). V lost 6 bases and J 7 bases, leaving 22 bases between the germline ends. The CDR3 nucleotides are TGTGCCAGCAACGGCGACAGGTTTAAAGGCAATGAAGCTTTCTTT. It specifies CASNGDRFKGNEAFF.

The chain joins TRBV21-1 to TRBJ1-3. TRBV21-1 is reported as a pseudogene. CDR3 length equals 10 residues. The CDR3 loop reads CPKVWPSTYF. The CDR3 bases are TGTCCAAAGGTCTGGCCGAGCACCTATTTT.

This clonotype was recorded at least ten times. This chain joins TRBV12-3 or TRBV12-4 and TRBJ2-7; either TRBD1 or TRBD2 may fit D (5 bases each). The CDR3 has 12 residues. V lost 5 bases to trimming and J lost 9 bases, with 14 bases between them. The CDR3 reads CASSHRGEGQYF. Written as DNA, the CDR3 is TGTGCCAGCAGTCACCGGGGCGAGGGGCAGTACTTC.

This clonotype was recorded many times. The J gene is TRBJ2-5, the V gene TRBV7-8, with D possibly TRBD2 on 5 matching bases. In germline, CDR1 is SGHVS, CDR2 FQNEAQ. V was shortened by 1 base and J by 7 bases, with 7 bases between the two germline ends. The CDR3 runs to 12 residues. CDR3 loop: CASSLVAGTQYF. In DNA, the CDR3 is TGTGCCAGCAGCTTAGTTGCGGGGACCCAGTACTTC.

CDR3 region: CSGREGGGYTF. Here the CDR3 DNA reads TGCAGCGGCAGGGAGGGCGGTGGCTACACCTTC. The chain uses TRBV29-1 and TRBJ1-2; D may be TRBD1 (5 bases). This CDR3 contains 11 residues. The V end lost 7 bases, the J end lost 7 bases, and 13 bases lay between the germline ends. Per germline, CDR1 SQVTM and CDR2 ANQGSEA.

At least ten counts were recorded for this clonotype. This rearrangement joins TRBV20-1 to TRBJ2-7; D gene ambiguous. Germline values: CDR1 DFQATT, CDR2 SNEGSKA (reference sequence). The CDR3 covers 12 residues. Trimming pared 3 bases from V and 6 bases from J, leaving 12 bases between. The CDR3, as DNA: TGCAGTGCTAGCCCCGTAGGAGTCGAGCAGTACTTC. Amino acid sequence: CSASPVGVEQYF.

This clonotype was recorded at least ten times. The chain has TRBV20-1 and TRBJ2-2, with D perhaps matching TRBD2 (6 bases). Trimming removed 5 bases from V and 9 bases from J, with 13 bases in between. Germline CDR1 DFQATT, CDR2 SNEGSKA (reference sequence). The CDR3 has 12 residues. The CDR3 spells CSASDGGRELFF. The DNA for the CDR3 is TGCAGTGCTTCGGACGGAGGGAGGGAGCTGTTTTTT.

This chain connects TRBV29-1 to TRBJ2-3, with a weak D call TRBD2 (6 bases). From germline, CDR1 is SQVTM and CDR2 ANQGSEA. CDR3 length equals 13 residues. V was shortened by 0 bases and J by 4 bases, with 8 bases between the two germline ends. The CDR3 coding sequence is TGCAGCGTTGAAGAAGGAGGGGCAGATACGCAGTATTTT. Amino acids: CSVEEGGADTQYF.

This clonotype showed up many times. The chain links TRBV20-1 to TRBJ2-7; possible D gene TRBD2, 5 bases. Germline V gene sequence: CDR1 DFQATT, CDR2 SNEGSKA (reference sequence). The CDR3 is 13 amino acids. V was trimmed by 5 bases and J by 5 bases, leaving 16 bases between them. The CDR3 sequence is CSAPLVPGDEQYF. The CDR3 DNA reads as TGCAGTGCTCCCCTCGTCCCCGGGGACGAGCAGTACTTC.

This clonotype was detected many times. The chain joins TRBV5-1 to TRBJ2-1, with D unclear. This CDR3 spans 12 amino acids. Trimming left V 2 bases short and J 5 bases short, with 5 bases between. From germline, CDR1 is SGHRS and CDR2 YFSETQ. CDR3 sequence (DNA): TGCGCCAGCAGCTTAGAAAACAATGAGCAGTTCTTC. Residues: CASSLENNEQFF.

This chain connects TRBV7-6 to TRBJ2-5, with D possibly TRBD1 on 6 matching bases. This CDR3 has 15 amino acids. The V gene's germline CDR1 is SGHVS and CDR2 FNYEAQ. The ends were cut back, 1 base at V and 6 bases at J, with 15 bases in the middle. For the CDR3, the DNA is TGTGCCAGCAGCTTAGAAGCAACAGGGTCAAAGACCCAGTACTTC. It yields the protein CASSLEATGSKTQYF.

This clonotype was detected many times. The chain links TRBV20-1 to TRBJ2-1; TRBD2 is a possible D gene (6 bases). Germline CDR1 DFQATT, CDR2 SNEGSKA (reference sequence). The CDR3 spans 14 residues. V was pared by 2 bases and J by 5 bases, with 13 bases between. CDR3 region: CSARSGEADNEQFF. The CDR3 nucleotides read TGCAGTGCTAGATCGGGGGAGGCGGACAATGAGCAGTTCTTC.

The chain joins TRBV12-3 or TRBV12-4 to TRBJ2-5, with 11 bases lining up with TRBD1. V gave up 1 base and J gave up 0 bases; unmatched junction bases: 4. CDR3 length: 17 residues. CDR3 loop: CASSLVPGQGDQETQYF. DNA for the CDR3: TGTGCCAGCAGTTTAGTACCGGGACAGGGGGACCAAGAGACCCAGTACTTC.

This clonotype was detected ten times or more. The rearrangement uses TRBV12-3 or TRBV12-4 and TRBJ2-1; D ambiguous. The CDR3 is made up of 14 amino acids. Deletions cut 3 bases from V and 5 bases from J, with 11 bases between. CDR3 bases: TGTGCCAGCAGTTTTAAGTGGATCGACAATGAGCAGTTCTTC. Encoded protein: CASSFKWIDNEQFF.

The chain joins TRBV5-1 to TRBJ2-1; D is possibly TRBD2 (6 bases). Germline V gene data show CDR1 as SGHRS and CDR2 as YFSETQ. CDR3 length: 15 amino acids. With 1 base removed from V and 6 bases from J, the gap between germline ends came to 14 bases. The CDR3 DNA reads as TGCGCCAGCAGCTTGTCGGCTAGCGAGACCAATGAGCAGTTCTTC. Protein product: CASSLSASETNEQFF.

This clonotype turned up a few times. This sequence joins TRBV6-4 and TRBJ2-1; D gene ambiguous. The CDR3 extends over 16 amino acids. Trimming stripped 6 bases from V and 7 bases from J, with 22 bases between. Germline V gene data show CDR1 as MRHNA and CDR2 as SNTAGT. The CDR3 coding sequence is TGTGCCAGCAGGGGTGCTCGGTCCCCCCCCCCAAATGAGCAGTTCTTC. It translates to CASRGARSPPPNEQFF.

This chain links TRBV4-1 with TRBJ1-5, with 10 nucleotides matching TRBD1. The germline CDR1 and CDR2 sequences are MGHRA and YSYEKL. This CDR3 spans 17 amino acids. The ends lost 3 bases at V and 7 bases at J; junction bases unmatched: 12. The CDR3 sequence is CASSHRFQDRGEQPQHF. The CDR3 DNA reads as TGCGCCAGCAGCCATCGCTTCCAGGACAGGGGGGAGCAGCCCCAGCATTTT.

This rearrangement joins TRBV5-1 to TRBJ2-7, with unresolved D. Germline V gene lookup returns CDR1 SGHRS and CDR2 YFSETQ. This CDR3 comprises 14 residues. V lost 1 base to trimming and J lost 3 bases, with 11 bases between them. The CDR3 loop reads CASSLQPGSYEQYF. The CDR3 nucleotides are TGCGCCAGCAGCTTGCAGCCAGGAAGCTACGAGCAGTACTTC.